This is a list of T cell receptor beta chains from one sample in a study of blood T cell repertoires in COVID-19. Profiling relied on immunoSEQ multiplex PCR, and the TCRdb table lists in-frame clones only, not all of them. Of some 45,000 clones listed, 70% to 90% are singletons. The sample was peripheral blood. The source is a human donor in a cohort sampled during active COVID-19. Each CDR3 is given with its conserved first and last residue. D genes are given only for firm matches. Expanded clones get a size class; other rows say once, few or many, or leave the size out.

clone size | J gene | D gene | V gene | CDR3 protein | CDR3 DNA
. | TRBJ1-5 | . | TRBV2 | CASSEAKSLNQPQHF | TGTGCCAGCAGTGAAGCGAAGAGCCTCAATCAGCCCCAGCATTTT
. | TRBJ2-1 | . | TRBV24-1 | CATSDSSTDRNEQFF | TGTGCCACCAGTGATTCGTCGACAGATCGCAATGAGCAGTTCTTC
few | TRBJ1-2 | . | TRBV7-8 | CASSSNRKQHYGYTF | TGTGCCAGCAGCTCAAACAGAAAACAACACTATGGCTACACCTTC
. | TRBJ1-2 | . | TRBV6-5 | CATTRGKGYTF | TGTGCCACCACACGCGGGAAAGGCTACACCTTC
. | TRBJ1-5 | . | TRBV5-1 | CASSLDGQNQPQHF | TGCGCCAGCAGCTTGGATGGGCAAAATCAGCCCCAGCATTTT
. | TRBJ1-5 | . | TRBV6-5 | CASRVSTGNQPQHF | TGTGCCAGCAGAGTAAGTACGGGTAATCAGCCCCAGCATTTT
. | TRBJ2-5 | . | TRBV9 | CASSIPPESETQYF | TGTGCCAGCAGCATCCCTCCGGAGTCGGAGACCCAGTACTTC
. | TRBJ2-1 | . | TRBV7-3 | CASSPPAGDEQFF | TGTGCCAGCAGCCCCCCGGCGGGCGATGAGCAGTTCTTC
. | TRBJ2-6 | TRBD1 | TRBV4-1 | CASSRVTGAGANVLTF | TGCGCCAGCAGCCGAGTGACAGGGGCTGGGGCCAACGTCCTGACTTTC
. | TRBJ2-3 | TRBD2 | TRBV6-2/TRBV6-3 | CASSYGSSGGTDTQYF | TGTGCCAGCAGTTACGGGTCTAGCGGGGGCACAGATACGCAGTATTTT
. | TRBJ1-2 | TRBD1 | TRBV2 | CASSEIGQGDGYTF | TGTGCCAGCAGTGAAATTGGACAGGGTGATGGCTACACCTTC
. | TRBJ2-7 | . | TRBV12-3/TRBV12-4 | CASRQTETYEQYF | TGTGCCAGCAGACAAACGGAGACCTACGAGCAGTACTTC
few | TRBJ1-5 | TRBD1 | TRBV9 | CASSALGQGNQPQHF | TGTGCCAGCAGCGCCTTGGGACAGGGAAATCAGCCCCAGCATTTT
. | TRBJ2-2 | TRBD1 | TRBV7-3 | CASSQPMDRGRLGAGELFF | TGTGCCAGCAGCCAACCTATGGACAGGGGGAGATTGGGCGCCGGGGAGCTGTTTTTT
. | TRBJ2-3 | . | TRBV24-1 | CATSDPSSGTDTQYF | TGTGCCACCAGTGATCCTTCGTCTGGCACAGATACGCAGTATTTT
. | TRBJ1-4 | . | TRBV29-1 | CSVGPTVEKLFF | TGCAGCGTCGGTCCTACAGTTGAAAAACTGTTTTTT
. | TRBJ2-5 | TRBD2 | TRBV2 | CASSEGLAGETQYF | TGTGCCAGCAGTGAAGGGCTAGCGGGGGAGACCCAGTACTTC
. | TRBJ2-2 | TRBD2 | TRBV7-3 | CASSLSSGTNTGELFF | TGTGCCAGCAGCTTATCGAGCGGGACGAACACCGGGGAGCTGTTTTTT
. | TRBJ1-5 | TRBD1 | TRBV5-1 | CASSLGEGQGSQPQHF | TGCGCCAGCAGCTTGGGAGAGGGACAGGGATCTCAGCCCCAGCATTTT
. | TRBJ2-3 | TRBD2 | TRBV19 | CASSPGGPSTDTQYF | TGTGCCAGTAGCCCGGGGGGGCCGAGCACAGATACGCAGTATTTT
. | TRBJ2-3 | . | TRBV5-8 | CASSRGEAGLGTDTQYF | TGTGCCAGCAGCCGCGGGGAAGCGGGCCTCGGCACAGATACGCAGTATTTT
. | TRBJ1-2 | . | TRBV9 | CASSVQGSYTF | TGTGCCAGCAGCGTACAGGGGAGCTACACCTTC
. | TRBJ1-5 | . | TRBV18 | CASSPDTGPAQPQHF | TGTGCCAGCTCACCGGATACAGGGCCGGCTCAGCCCCAGCATTTT
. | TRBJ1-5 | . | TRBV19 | CASRAQGSNQPQHF | TGTGCCAGTAGGGCACAGGGAAGCAATCAGCCCCAGCATTTT
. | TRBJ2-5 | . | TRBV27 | CASSLSSLAGGETQYF | TGTGCCAGCAGTTTAAGTTCACTAGCTGGGGGAGAGACCCAGTACTTC
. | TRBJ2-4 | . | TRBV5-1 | CASSLDGGTKNIQYF | TGCGCCAGCAGCTTAGATGGAGGTACCAAAAACATTCAGTACTTC
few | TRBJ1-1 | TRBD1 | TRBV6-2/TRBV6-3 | CASSKGQRNTEAFF | TGTGCCAGCAGTAAGGGACAGAGGAACACTGAAGCTTTCTTT
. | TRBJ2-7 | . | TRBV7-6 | CASSLLYKTDEQYF | TGTGCCAGCAGCTTATTATACAAAACAGACGAGCAGTACTTC
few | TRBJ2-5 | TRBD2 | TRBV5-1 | CASSLAPSGEETQYF | TGCGCCAGCAGCTTGGCCCCTAGCGGGGAAGAGACCCAGTACTTC
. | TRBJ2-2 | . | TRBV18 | CASSPLSGELFF | TGTGCCAGCTCACCGTTATCCGGGGAGCTGTTTTTT
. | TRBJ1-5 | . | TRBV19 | CASSGQSNQPQHF | TGTGCCAGTAGTGGACAGAGCAATCAGCCCCAGCATTTT
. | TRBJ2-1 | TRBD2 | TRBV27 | CASSPGRAGGYYNEQFF | TGTGCCAGCAGTCCAGGAAGAGCGGGGGGTTACTACAATGAGCAGTTCTTC
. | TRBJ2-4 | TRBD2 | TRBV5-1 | CASSFTGLAGGVAKNIQYF | TGCGCCAGCAGCTTCACGGGACTAGCGGGGGGTGTGGCCAAAAACATTCAGTACTTC
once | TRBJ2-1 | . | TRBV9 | CASSPWTTYNEQFF | TGTGCCAGCAGCCCTTGGACTACCTACAATGAGCAGTTCTTC
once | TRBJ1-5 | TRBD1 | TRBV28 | CASSRRQGVQPQHF | TGTGCCAGCAGTCGCCGACAGGGTGTTCAGCCCCAGCATTTT
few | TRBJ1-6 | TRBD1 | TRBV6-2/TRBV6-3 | CASSYRDREGSPLHF | TGTGCCAGCAGTTACCGGGACAGGGAGGGTTCACCCCTCCACTTT
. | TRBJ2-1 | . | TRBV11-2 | CASSLEDNPNEQFF | TGTGCCAGCAGCTTAGAGGACAATCCGAATGAGCAGTTCTTC
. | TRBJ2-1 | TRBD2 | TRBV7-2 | CASRPRLAGGREQFF | TGTGCCAGCAGGCCCAGACTAGCGGGGGGGCGGGAGCAGTTCTTC
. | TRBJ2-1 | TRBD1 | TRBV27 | CASSLGPGGRNEQFF | TGTGCCAGCAGTTTAGGCCCAGGGGGCAGAAATGAGCAGTTCTTC